Below, 26 T cell receptor beta chains from the same sample are listed, as sequenced in a study of blood T cell repertoires in COVID-19 (dated by TCRdb to 2020 to 2021). Library construction relied on the immunoSEQ multiplex PCR assay. Drawn from immuneACCESS, this table holds only the in-frame rearrangements with V and J called that TCRdb kept. Clones are partly lost; checked studies trace under half to an unresolved V gene and leave the rest unexplained. The sample table lists about 250,000 clones, about four fifths of them with a count of one. Roughly 8.6% of the sample comes from the top ten. The sequencing input was peripheral blood. Source of these receptors: a man aged 40-50 years with active or convalescent COVID-19.

V and J are TRBV2 and TRBJ2-3; unclear D gene. V gave up 1 base and J gave up 0 bases, with 11 bases separating them. This CDR3 region has 16 residues. CDR1 is SNHLY and CDR2 is FYNNEI in the germline V gene. The CDR3 coding sequence is TGTGCCAGCAGTGAAGACAGCCAGTTCAGCACAGATACGCAGTATTTT. This codes for CASSEDSQFSTDTQYF.

The gene calls are TRBV28 and TRBJ2-7; 11 nucleotides align to TRBD1. Germline V gene sequence: CDR1 MDHEN, CDR2 SYDVKM. This CDR3 region has 13 residues. The V and J ends lost 6 bases and 7 bases, in that order; junction bases with no gene match: 5. CDR3 sequence reads: CASSSGTGGEQYF. For the CDR3, the DNA is TGTGCCAGCAGCTCCGGGACAGGGGGGGAGCAGTACTTC. Complete variable domain (other parts from reference TRBV28 and TRBJ2-7): DVKVTQSSRYLVKRTGEKVFLECVQDMDHENMFWYRQDPGLGLRLIYFSYDVKMKEKGDIPEGYSVSREKKERFSLILESASTNQTSMYLCASSSGTGGEQYFGPGTRLTVT.

The CDR3 region is CASSLQGGNYGYTF. Written as DNA, the CDR3 is TGTGCCAGCAGCCTACAGGGGGGGAACTATGGCTACACCTTC. The chain has TRBV2 and TRBJ1-2, with 8 bases fitting TRBD1. CDR1 SNHLY and CDR2 FYNNEI come from the germline V gene. V was pared by 6 bases and J by 2 bases, with 5 bases of the junction left unmatched. The CDR3 extends over 14 amino acids.

The chain recombines TRBV7-2 with TRBJ2-2; 9 positions match TRBD1. This CDR3 contains 15 residues. CDR1 and CDR2 (germline): SGHTA, FQGNSA. The V and J ends lost 3 bases and 3 bases, in that order; junction bases with no gene match: 2. The CDR3 is CASSFGTGYTGELFF. CDR3 bases: TGTGCCAGCAGCTTCGGGACAGGGTACACCGGGGAGCTGTTTTTT. The entire variable domain, with the rest obtained from reference TRBV7-2 and TRBJ2-2, is as follows: GAGVSQSPSNKVTEKGKDVELRCDPISGHTALYWYRQSLGQGLEFLIYFQGNSAPDKSGLPSDRFSAERTGGSVSTLTIQRTQQEDSAVYLCASSFGTGYTGELFFGEGSRLTVL.

The chain has TRBV5-1 and TRBJ1-1; weak D call: TRBD1 (6 bases). The CDR3 loop spans 15 amino acids. Germline V gives CDR1 SGHRS, CDR2 YFSETQ. V lost 0 bases and J lost 5, with 14 bases in between. The CDR3 coding sequence is TGCGCCAGCAGCTTGGTCGGGGGGCATAGTACTGAAGCTTTCTTT. Its translation is CASSLVGGHSTEAFF.

V gene TRBV27 combines with J gene TRBJ2-7; a weak D match, TRBD2 (7 bases). CDR3 length equals 13 residues. V lost 3 bases and J 7 bases, leaving 13 bases between the germline ends. CDR1 and CDR2 from the germline V gene are MNHEY and SMNVEV (reference sequence). CDR3 nucleotides: TGTGCCAGCAGTTTCGGGGGGCGTTTTGAGCAGTACTTC. Its translation is CASSFGGRFEQYF.

The chain joins TRBV19 to TRBJ1-5; D not certain. V was trimmed by 0 bases and J by 4 bases, leaving 7 bases between them. This CDR3 region has 14 residues. CDR1 LNHDA and CDR2 SQIVND come from the germline V gene (reference sequence). The DNA of the CDR3 is TGTGCCAGTAGTATAGACAGTCTTAATCAGCCCCAGCATTTT. Its translation: CASSIDSLNQPQHF. Together with reference TRBV19 and TRBJ1-5, the CDR3 gives the full variable domain: DGGITQSPKYLFRKEGQNVTLSCEQNLNHDAMYWYRQDPGQGLRLIYYSQIVNDFQKGDIAEGYSVSREKKESFPLTVTSAQKNPTAFYLCASSIDSLNQPQHFGDGTRLSIL.

J is TRBJ1-5 and V is TRBV25-1; TRBD1 matches 7 bases. J lost 6 bases, V lost 5 bases, and 13 bases had no gene match. The CDR3 has 16 residues. Per germline, CDR1 MGHDK and CDR2 SYGVNS. In nucleotides, the CDR3 is TGTGCCAGCAGTCCAACGGGACAGAACCTGGGTCAGCCCCAGCATTTT. Translation gives CASSPTGQNLGQPQHF.

This clone was seen only a few times. The DNA for the CDR3 is TGTGCCAGCAAGACGGGGGATCGGTCCGGGGAGCTGTTTTTT. Encoded protein: CASKTGDRSGELFF. The genes are TRBV7-9 and TRBJ2-2, with D perhaps matching TRBD2 (6 bases). The CDR3 loop spans 14 amino acids. Between the trimmed V and J ends, which lost 7 bases and 6 bases, there was a span of 15 bases. The germline CDR1 and CDR2 sequences are SEHNR and FQNEAQ (reference sequence).

The rearrangement uses TRBV27 and TRBJ2-7; 8 bases fit TRBD2. Per germline, CDR1 MNHEY and CDR2 SMNVEV (reference sequence). V dropped 2 bases and J dropped 3; count of bases not matched to a gene: 3. The CDR3 has 14 amino acids. The CDR3 protein is CASSLERGGYEQYF. The CDR3 bases are TGTGCCAGCAGTTTAGAACGGGGGGGCTACGAGCAGTACTTC.

The rearrangement uses TRBV5-5 and TRBJ2-5; TRBD2 matches 8 bases. The CDR3 consists of 15 residues. Germline CDR1 SGHKS, CDR2 YYEKEE (reference sequence). The ends lost 4 bases at V and 3 bases at J; junction bases unmatched: 8. This CDR3 is CASSRRGAGEETQYF. CDR3 bases: TGTGCCAGCAGCCGTCGGGGAGCGGGGGAAGAGACCCAGTACTTC.

This sequence joins TRBV3-1 (or the pseudogene TRBV3-2) and TRBJ2-4; D remains unclear. This CDR3 region has 11 residues. Trimming removed 2 bases from V and 8 bases from J, with 4 bases in between. Germline loops: CDR1 LGHDT, CDR2 YNNKEL (reference sequence). CDR3 nucleotide sequence: TGTGCCAGCAGCCAAATAGACATTCAGTACTTC. It codes for CASSQIDIQYF.

This chain links TRBV4-1 with TRBJ2-7, with 7 bases matching TRBD2. This CDR3 region has 13 residues. V lost 4 bases, J lost 7 bases, and 7 bases stayed unmatched. The V gene's germline CDR1 is MGHRA and CDR2 YSYEKL. The CDR3 loop is CASSLPDGGEQYF. The CDR3 DNA is TGCGCCAGCAGCCTCCCCGACGGGGGGGAGCAGTACTTC.

The J gene is TRBJ1-4, the V gene TRBV18; D not resolved. Looked up from germline, CDR1 is KGHSH and CDR2 is LQKENI. Trimming removed 1 base at V and 1 base at J, with 7 bases between. The CDR3 has 15 amino acids. The CDR3 region has the DNA TGTGCCAGCTCACCACGAGAGGGAACTAATGAAAAACTGTTTTTT. Its translation: CASSPREGTNEKLFF.

The rearrangement links TRBV7-6 to TRBJ1-2; 10 nucleotides match TRBD1. Germline CDR1 and CDR2: SGHVS and FNYEAQ. CDR3 length: 16 amino acids. The J segment lost 3 bases and the V segment lost 5 bases, leaving 9 bases of the junction unmatched. CDR3 sequence (DNA): TGTGCCAGCAGCCAAAGGCCGGGGACAGGGGACTATGGCTACACCTTC. Residues: CASSQRPGTGDYGYTF.

The genes are TRBV18 and TRBJ2-1; TRBD1 aligns across 7 bases. This CDR3 region has 16 residues. The junction had 6 bases not matched to a gene; V was cut back by 3 bases and J by 1 base. Germline values: CDR1 KGHSH, CDR2 LQKENI. The CDR3 is CASSPKGQLSYNEQFF. The DNA for the CDR3 is TGTGCCAGCTCACCTAAGGGACAGTTGTCCTACAATGAGCAGTTCTTC.

The chain combines TRBV19 with TRBJ1-1; 9 bases agree with TRBD1. The CDR3 is 15 residues long. V lost 7 bases and J lost 3; bases outside the gene matches: 9. The germline gives CDR1 LNHDA, CDR2 SQIVND (reference sequence). CDR3 in amino acids: CASNPGQGLDTEAFF. For the CDR3, the DNA is TGTGCCAGTAACCCCGGACAGGGGTTAGACACTGAAGCTTTCTTT.

This sequence joins TRBV27 and TRBJ1-5, with D hard to call. CDR3 length: 15 residues. Trimming stripped 6 bases from V and 3 bases from J, with 15 bases between. Germline V gene lookup returns CDR1 MNHEY and CDR2 SMNVEV (reference sequence). The CDR3 reads CASSQSIATNQPQHF. The DNA of the CDR3 is TGTGCCAGCAGCCAAAGTATAGCTACCAATCAGCCCCAGCATTTT.

This rearrangement joins TRBV10-1 to TRBJ2-2; 7 nucleotides line up with TRBD2. V lost 5 bases, J lost 1 base, and 4 bases stayed unmatched. The CDR3 extends over 15 amino acids. From germline, CDR1 is WNHNN and CDR2 SYGVQD (reference sequence). CDR3 DNA sequence: TGCGCCAGCAGTCACGGACTAGAGAACACCGGGGAGCTGTTTTTT. This gives the protein CASSHGLENTGELFF.

The J gene is TRBJ2-7, the V gene TRBV5-5, with 11 nucleotides matching TRBD2. CDR3 length: 16 residues. Losses at the gene ends were 0 bases for V and 5 bases for J; bases not matched to a gene: 7. Germline V gene sequence: CDR1 SGHKS, CDR2 YYEKEE (reference sequence). CDR3 sequence: CASSLVLAGGNDEQYF. The CDR3 DNA reads as TGTGCCAGCAGCTTGGTCCTAGCGGGAGGTAACGACGAGCAGTACTTC.

This chain joins TRBV5-1 and TRBJ1-5; D gene unclear. The CDR3 has 13 amino acids. The ends were cut back, 4 bases at V and 9 bases at J, with 14 bases in the middle. Germline-derived CDR1 and CDR2 are SGHRS and YFSETQ. CDR3 region: CASSPGLPGPQHF. CDR3 bases: TGCGCCAGCAGCCCGGGGTTACCCGGGCCCCAGCATTTT.

This chain links TRBV5-6 with TRBJ1-1; no firm D call. CDR1 and CDR2 from the germline V gene are SGHDT and YYEEEE. This CDR3 spans 14 amino acids. V was shortened by 3 bases and J by 0 bases, with 9 bases between the two germline ends. The CDR3 sequence is CASSYSEMNTEAFF. In DNA, the CDR3 is TGTGCCAGCAGCTACAGTGAAATGAACACTGAAGCTTTCTTT.

The CDR3 bases are TGTGCCAGCAGCCCAGGACAGGTTCCCCACAATGAGCAGTTCTTC. It encodes CASSPGQVPHNEQFF. V gene TRBV7-3 combines with J gene TRBJ2-1, with 7 positions matching TRBD1. Looked up from germline, CDR1 is SGHTA and CDR2 is FQGTGA. The CDR3 is 15 amino acids. The J segment lost 5 bases and the V segment lost 5 bases, leaving 9 bases of the junction unmatched.

The chain joins TRBV19 to TRBJ2-5; D possibly corresponds to TRBD1 (6 bases). V lost 5 bases and J lost 6, with 13 bases in between. Germline loops: CDR1 LNHDA, CDR2 SQIVND (reference sequence). The CDR3 consists of 13 residues. The chain's CDR3 is CASSAQGIQTQYF. CDR3 bases: TGTGCCAGTAGTGCCCAGGGGATACAGACCCAGTACTTC.

The V call is TRBV29-1, the J call TRBJ1-3; 8 bases match TRBD1. The CDR3 is 12 amino acids. V lost 4 bases, J lost 4 bases, and 0 bases stayed unmatched. Germline V lookup: CDR1 SQVTM, CDR2 ANQGSEA. The CDR3 nucleotides are TGCAGCGTTGGACAGGGGGGAAACACCATATATTTT. Its protein product is CSVGQGGNTIYF.

The V and J genes are TRBV11-3 and TRBJ2-3; D might be TRBD1 (5 bases). The germline V gene encodes CDR1 SGHNT and CDR2 YENEEA. This CDR3 is 11 amino acids long. V was shortened by 8 bases and J by 5 bases, with 8 bases between the two germline ends. The CDR3 loop reads CASARGDTQYF. Here the CDR3 DNA reads TGTGCCAGCGCTAGGGGAGATACGCAGTATTTT.